This T cell receptor (beta chain) was observed in a study of blood T cell repertoires in COVID-19. The CDR3 loop spans 15 amino acids. The V segment lost 4 bases and the J segment 7 bases; nucleotides outside the gene matches: 12. Germline assignment: CDR1 SEHNR and CDR2 FQNEAQ (reference sequence). As originally analysed: Amplified reference gene primers provided the basis for estimating nucleated cell counts. Only in-frame clones appear in the TCRdb table, and some are missing; sequencing was by immunoSEQ multiplex PCR. D and trimming were read from the DNA, whereas the V and J calls and clone size are those reported in that table. The sample contains 300,000 to 450,000 clones, approximately 77% of which appear only once. This clone has a single count.

This sequence joins TRBV7-9 and TRBJ1-2; 7 nucleotides match TRBD1. The receptor comes from a human donor with acute or convalescent COVID-19. The donor label of this sample is uncertain. Sequenced input: peripheral blood. The CDR3 sequence: CASSWPQTGFAGYTF. DNA for the CDR3: TGTGCCAGCAGCTGGCCACAGACAGGGTTCGCTGGCTACACCTTC.